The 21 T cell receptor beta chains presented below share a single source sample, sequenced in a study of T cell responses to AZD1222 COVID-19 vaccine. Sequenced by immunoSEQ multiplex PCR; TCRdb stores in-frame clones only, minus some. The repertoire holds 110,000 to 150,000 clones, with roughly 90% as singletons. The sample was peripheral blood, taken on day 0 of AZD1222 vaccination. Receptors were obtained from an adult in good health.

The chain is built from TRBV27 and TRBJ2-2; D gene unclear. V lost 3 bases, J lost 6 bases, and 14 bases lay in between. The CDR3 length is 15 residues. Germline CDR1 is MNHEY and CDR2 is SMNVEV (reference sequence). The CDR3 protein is CASSFLTPDPGELFF. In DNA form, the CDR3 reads TGTGCCAGCAGTTTCCTCACCCCGGACCCCGGGGAGCTGTTTTTT.

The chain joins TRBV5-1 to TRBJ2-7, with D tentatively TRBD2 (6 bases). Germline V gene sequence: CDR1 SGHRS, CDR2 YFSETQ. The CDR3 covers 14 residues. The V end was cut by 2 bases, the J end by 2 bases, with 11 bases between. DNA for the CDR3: TGCGCCAGCAGCTTCCTCGGCGGGGCCTACGAGCAGTACTTC. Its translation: CASSFLGGAYEQYF.

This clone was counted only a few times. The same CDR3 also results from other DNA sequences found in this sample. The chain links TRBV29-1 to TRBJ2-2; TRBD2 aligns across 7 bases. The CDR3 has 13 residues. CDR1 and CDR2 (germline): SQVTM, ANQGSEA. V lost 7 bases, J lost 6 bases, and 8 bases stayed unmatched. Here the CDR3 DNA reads TGCAGCGCGGGGGGATGGGAGGCCGGGGAGCTGTTTTTT. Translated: CSAGGWEAGELFF.

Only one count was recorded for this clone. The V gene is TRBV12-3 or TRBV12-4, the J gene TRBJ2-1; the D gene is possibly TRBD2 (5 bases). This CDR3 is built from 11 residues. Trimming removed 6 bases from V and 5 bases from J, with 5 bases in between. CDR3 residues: CASRGDNEQFF. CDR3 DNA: TGTGCCAGCAGGGGAGACAATGAGCAGTTCTTC.

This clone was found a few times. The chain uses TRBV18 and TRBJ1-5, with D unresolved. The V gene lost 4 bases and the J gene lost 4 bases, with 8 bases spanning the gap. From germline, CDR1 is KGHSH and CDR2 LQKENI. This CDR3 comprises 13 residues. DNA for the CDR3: TGTGCCAGCTCACGGTCCGAAAATCAGCCCCAGCATTTT. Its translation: CASSRSENQPQHF.

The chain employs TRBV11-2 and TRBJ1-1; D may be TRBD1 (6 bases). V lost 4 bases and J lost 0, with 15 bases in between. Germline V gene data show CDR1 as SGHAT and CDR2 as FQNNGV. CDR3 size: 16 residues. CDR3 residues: CASSSPLGQLNTEAFF. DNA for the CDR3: TGTGCCAGCAGCTCCCCCCTGGGACAATTGAACACTGAAGCTTTCTTT.

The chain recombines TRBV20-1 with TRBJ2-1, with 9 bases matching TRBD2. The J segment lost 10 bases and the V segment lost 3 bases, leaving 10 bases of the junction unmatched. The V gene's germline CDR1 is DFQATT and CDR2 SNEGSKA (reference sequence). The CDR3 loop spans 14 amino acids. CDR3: CSASTGTSFREQFF. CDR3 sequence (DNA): TGCAGTGCTAGTACCGGGACTAGCTTTAGGGAGCAGTTCTTC.

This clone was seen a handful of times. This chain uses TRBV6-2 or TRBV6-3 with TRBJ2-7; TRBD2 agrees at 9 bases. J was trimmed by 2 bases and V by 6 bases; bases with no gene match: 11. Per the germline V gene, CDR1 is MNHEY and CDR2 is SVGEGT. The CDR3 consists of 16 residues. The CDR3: CASSRSSSGAPYEQYF. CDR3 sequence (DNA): TGTGCCAGCAGCCGCTCCTCTAGCGGGGCCCCCTACGAGCAGTACTTC.

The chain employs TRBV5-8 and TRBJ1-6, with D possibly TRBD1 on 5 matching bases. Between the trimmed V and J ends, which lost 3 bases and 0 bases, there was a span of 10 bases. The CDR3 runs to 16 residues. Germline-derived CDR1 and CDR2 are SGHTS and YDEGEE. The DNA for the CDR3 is TGTGCCAGCAGCTCGGGACTGAGCTCCTATAATTCACCCCTCCACTTT. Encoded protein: CASSSGLSSYNSPLHF.

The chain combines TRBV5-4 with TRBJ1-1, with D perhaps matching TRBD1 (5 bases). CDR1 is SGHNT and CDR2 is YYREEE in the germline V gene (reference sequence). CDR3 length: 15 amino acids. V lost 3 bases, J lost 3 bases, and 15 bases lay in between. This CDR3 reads CASSSREGRYTEAFF. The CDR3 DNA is TGTGCCAGCAGCTCCCGAGAGGGGCGGTACACTGAAGCTTTCTTT.

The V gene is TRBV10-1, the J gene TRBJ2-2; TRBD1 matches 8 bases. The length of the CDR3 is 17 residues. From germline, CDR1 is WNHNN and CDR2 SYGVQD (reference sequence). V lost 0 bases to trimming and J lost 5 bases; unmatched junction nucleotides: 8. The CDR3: CASSESPRTGRTGELFF. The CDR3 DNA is TGCGCCAGCAGTGAGTCCCCAAGGACAGGGCGGACCGGGGAGCTGTTTTTT.

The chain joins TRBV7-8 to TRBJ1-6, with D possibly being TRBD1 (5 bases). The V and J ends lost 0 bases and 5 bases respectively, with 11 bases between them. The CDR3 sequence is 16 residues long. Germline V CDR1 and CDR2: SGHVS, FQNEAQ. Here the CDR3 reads CASSLAVGVDNSPLHF. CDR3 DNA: TGTGCCAGCAGCTTAGCGGTGGGGGTTGATAATTCACCCCTCCACTTT.

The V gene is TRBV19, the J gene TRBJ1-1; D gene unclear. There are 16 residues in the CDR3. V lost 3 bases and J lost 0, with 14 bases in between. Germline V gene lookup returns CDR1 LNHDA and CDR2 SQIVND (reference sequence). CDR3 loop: CASSIPRGVLNTEAFF. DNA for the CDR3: TGTGCCAGTAGTATTCCCCGGGGAGTCCTGAACACTGAAGCTTTCTTT.

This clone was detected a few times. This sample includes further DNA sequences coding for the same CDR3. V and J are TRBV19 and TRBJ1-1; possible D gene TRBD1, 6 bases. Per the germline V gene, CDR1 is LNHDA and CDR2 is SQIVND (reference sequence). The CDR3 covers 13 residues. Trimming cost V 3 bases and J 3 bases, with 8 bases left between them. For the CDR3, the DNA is TGTGCCAGTAGTATTAGGGGGGACACTGAAGCTTTCTTT. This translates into CASSIRGDTEAFF.

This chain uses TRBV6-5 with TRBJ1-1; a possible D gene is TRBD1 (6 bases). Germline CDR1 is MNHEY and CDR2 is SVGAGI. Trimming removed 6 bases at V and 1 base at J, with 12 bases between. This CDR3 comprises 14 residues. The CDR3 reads CASSPGGGNTEAFF. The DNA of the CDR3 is TGTGCCAGCAGCCCGGGAGGGGGGAACACTGAAGCTTTCTTT.

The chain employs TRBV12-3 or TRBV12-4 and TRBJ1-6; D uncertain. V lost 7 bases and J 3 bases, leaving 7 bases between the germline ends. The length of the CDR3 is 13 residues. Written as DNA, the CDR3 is TGTGCCAGCAACCGGGGCTATAATTCACCCCTCCACTTT. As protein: CASNRGYNSPLHF.

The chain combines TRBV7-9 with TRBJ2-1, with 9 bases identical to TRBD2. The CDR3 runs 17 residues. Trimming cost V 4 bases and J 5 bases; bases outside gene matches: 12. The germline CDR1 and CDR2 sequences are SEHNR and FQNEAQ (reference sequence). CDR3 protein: CASSSRELRLADNEQFF. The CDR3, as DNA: TGTGCCAGCAGCTCCCGTGAGCTTCGACTAGCGGACAATGAGCAGTTCTTC.

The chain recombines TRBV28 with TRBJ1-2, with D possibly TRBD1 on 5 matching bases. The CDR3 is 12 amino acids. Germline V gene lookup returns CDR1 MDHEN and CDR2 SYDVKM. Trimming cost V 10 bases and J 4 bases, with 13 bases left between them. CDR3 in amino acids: CAIGAGRYGYTF. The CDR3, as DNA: TGTGCCATAGGGGCAGGGCGCTATGGCTACACCTTC.

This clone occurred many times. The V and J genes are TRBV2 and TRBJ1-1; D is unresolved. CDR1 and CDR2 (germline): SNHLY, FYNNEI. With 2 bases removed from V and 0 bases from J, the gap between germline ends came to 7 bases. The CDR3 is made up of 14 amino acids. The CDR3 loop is CASSEKLMNTEAFF. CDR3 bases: TGTGCCAGCAGTGAAAAACTCATGAACACTGAAGCTTTCTTT.

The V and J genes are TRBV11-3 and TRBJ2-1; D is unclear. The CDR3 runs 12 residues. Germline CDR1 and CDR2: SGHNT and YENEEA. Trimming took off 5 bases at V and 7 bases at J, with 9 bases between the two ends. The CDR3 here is CASSRGGNEQFF. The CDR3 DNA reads TGTGCCAGCAGCCGCGGCGGAAATGAGCAGTTCTTC.

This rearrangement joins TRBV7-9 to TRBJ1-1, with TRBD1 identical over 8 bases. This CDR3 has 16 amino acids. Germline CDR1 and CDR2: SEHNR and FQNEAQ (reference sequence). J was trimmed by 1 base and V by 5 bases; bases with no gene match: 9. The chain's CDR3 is CASSPGDRRSNTEAFF. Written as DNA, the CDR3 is TGTGCCAGCAGCCCCGGGGACAGGAGGTCGAACACTGAAGCTTTCTTT.